The 20 T cell receptor beta chains listed next were all sequenced from one sample in a study of T cells in Graves' hyperthyroidism and ophthalmopathy. Amplified regions were TCR beta CDR3 sequences from RNA transcripts. With the HTBI primer set, the TCR CDR3 went through a first round of RT-PCR. Using its own MiXCR run on the multiplex PCR reads, TCRdb lists one record per CDR3 protein. The sample yields hundreds of thousands of distinct CDR3 sequences, about 35% seen once. The sequenced sample consisted of blood. These receptor sequences come from a woman between 35 and 50 years old with Graves' hyperthyroidism.

The chain combines TRBV7-9 with TRBJ1-2; a weak D match, TRBD1 (5 bases). Deletions cut 6 bases from V and 7 bases from J, with 18 bases between. Germline V gene data show CDR1 as SEHNR and CDR2 as FQNEAQ (reference sequence). The CDR3 totals 14 residues. CDR3 nucleotide sequence: TGTGCCAGCAGACAAACCGGGACTGGGATTGGCTACACCTTC. Translating gives CASRQTGTGIGYTF.

Concerning this clonotype: The junction does not match germline at one end; this may be a read error. This chain links TRBV24-1 with TRBJ2-5, with TRBD2 matching over 13 bases. In germline, CDR1 is KGHDR, CDR2 SFDVKD. CDR3 length equals 16 residues. CDR3 loop: CASSRGTSGVHATQYF. CDR3 coding DNA: TGTGCCAGCAGTCGAGGGACTAGCGGGGTACACGCGACCCAGTACTTC.

This sequence joins TRBV29-1 and TRBJ1-1; D is possibly TRBD1 (6 bases). Trimming removed 8 bases at V and 1 base at J, with 11 bases between. Germline loops: CDR1 SQVTM, CDR2 ANQGSEA. CDR3 length: 12 residues. The CDR3 nucleotides are TGCAGCTACACGACAGGGAACACTGAAGCTTTCTTT. Translating gives CSYTTGNTEAFF. Drawing the rest from reference TRBV29-1 and TRBJ1-1, the complete variable domain is SAVISQKPSRDICQRGTSLTIQCQVDSQVTMMFWYRQQPGQSLTLIATANQGSEATYESGFVIDKFPISRPNLTFSTLTVSNMSPEDSSIYLCSYTTGNTEAFFGQGTRLTVV.

The sample holds a few counts of this clonotype. The chain links TRBV7-2 to TRBJ2-3; D unresolved. This CDR3 is built from 15 residues. From germline, CDR1 is SGHTA and CDR2 FQGNSA. V was clipped by 1 base and J by 4 bases, with 12 bases between them. The CDR3 DNA follows: TGTGCCAGCAGCTTAGTGGGTCAACCGGCAGATACGCAGTATTTT. Its protein product is CASSLVGQPADTQYF.

A note on this clonotype: A much larger clone is a single base away; this may be a read error. The chain carries TRBV6-2 or TRBV6-3 and TRBJ1-1, with D perhaps TRBD1 (6 bases). CDR3 length: 14 residues. The V end was cut by 7 bases, the J end by 1 base, with 13 bases between. CDR1 is MNHEY and CDR2 is SVGEGT in the germline V gene. The CDR3 DNA sequence: TGTGCCAGCAAGAACAGGGCCACGAACACTGAAGCTTTCTTT. This codes for CASKNRATNTEAFF.

The rearrangement links TRBV7-2 to TRBJ2-5; 9 bases are shared with TRBD1. The germline V gene has CDR1 SGHTA and CDR2 FQGNSA. V lost 5 bases to trimming and J lost 3 bases; unmatched junction nucleotides: 7. The CDR3 runs 15 residues. The CDR3 nucleotides read TGTGCCAGCAGCGTATTCCGGGACAGGGAAGAGACCCAGTACTTC. It codes for CASSVFRDREETQYF.

Note on this clonotype: Sequence at one end of the junction differs from germline and may be a read error. V and J are TRBV11-3 and TRBJ1-1, with a possible D match to TRBD1 (6 bases). The CDR3 sequence is 14 residues long. Germline V gene data show CDR1 as SGHNT and CDR2 as YENEEA. The CDR3 sequence is CASSSEGGLGEAFF. DNA for the CDR3: TGTGCCAGCAGCTCCGAAGGGGGTCTGGGTGAAGCCTTCTTT.

This clonotype has a count of ten or more. The chain couples TRBV12-3 or TRBV12-4 to TRBJ1-4; D remains unclear. V was trimmed by 3 bases and J by 5 bases, leaving 22 bases between them. CDR3 length: 18 amino acids. CDR3 amino acids: CASSFGGWYGRQNEKLFF. The CDR3 bases are TGTGCCAGCAGTTTTGGAGGATGGTACGGGAGGCAAAATGAAAAACTGTTTTTT.

The V call is TRBV24-1, the J call TRBJ2-2; possibly TRBD1 or TRBD2 for D (5 bases each). The germline V gene has CDR1 KGHDR and CDR2 SFDVKD. The CDR3 loop spans 12 amino acids. The germline V and J ends were trimmed by 4 bases and 7 bases, with 6 bases remaining between them. This chain's CDR3 is CATSEGDGELFF. As DNA, the CDR3 is TGTGCCACCAGTGAGGGGGACGGGGAGCTGTTTTTT.

As regards this clonotype: This may be a read error: a much more frequent sequence differs by one nucleotide. V and J are TRBV28 and TRBJ2-7, with no clear D. Germline assignment: CDR1 MDHEN and CDR2 SYDVKM. The CDR3 totals 12 residues. Trimming pared 6 bases from V and 2 bases from J, leaving 8 bases between. CDR3 sequence: CASSQEAYEQYF. CDR3 DNA sequence: TGTGCCAGCAGCCAAGAGGCCTACGAGCAGTACTTC.

This clonotype has at least ten counts. The gene calls are TRBV10-3 and TRBJ1-4, with D perhaps matching TRBD1 (6 bases). The CDR3 contains 14 residues. Germline loops: CDR1 ENHRY, CDR2 SYGVKD. With 5 bases removed from V and 5 bases from J, the gap between germline ends came to 12 bases. The CDR3 region has the DNA TGTGCCATCAGTCCAGGGGCCCCGAATGAAAAACTGTTTTTT. It is translated as CAISPGAPNEKLFF.

This clonotype was recorded at least ten times. CDR3 in DNA: TGTGCCAGCAGTGAAAACGTAGATCAGCCCCAGCATTTT. It codes for CASSENVDQPQHF. The chain uses TRBV6-5 and TRBJ1-5; D is undetermined. The CDR3 is made up of 13 amino acids. V lost 5 bases and J lost 5, with 10 bases in between. Per germline, CDR1 MNHEY and CDR2 SVGAGI.

On this clonotype: One end of the junction fails to match germline, which may point to a read error. The rearrangement joins TRBV24-1 to TRBJ1-2; 7 bases line up with TRBD1. CDR1 is KGHDR, CDR2 SFDVKD, per germline. CDR3 length: 14 amino acids. The CDR3 is CASSRIQGIYGYTF. The CDR3 region has the DNA TGTGCCAGCAGTCGAATACAGGGGATCTATGGCTACACCTTC.

The rearrangement joins TRBV15 to TRBJ2-3; TRBD2 aligns across 7 bases. Germline V gene lookup returns CDR1 LNHNV and CDR2 YYDKDF (reference sequence). V lost 0 bases, J lost 6 bases, and 6 bases stayed unmatched. The CDR3 totals 15 residues. The CDR3 DNA reads TGTGCCACCAGCAGAGATCCCCGGGGAGGGGATACGCAGTATTTT. Translated, it gives CATSRDPRGGDTQYF. Variable domain in full (rest from reference TRBV15 and TRBJ2-3): DAMVIQNPRYQVTQFGKPVTLSCSQTLNHNVMYWYQQKSSQAPKLLFHYYDKDFNNEADTPDNFQSRRPNTSFCFLDIRSPGLGDTAMYLCATSRDPRGGDTQYFGPGTRLTVL.

This clonotype was observed a handful of times. J is TRBJ2-2 and V is TRBV20-1; D is possibly TRBD2 (5 bases). Per germline, CDR1 DFQATT and CDR2 SNEGSKA (reference sequence). This CDR3 region has 13 residues. Trimming cost V 3 bases and J 8 bases, with 13 bases left between them. CDR3: CSARGDYPGELFF. In nucleotides, the CDR3 is TGCAGTGCTAGGGGCGACTACCCTGGGGAGCTGTTTTTT.

The chain uses TRBV5-1 and TRBJ2-7, with a possible D match to TRBD2 (6 bases). Germline values: CDR1 SGHRS, CDR2 YFSETQ. V lost 6 bases and J lost 6, with 19 bases in between. This CDR3 is built from 14 residues. CDR3 in amino acids: CASTENGGLSEQYF. The CDR3 DNA follows: TGCGCCAGCACAGAAAACGGGGGTCTAAGCGAGCAGTACTTC.

CDR3 loop: CASSLIWERLDSFSVPLHF. The CDR3 region has the DNA TGTGCCAGCAGTTTAATTTGGGAAAGGTTGGACAGCTTCTCTGTACCCCTCCACTTT. The J gene is TRBJ1-6, the V gene TRBV12-3 or TRBV12-4, with D possibly being TRBD1 (6 bases). V was clipped by 2 bases and J by 12 bases, with 29 bases between them. This CDR3 is 19 amino acids long.

In its sample, this clonotype was seen many times. CDR3 protein: CASSREGNTEAFF. CDR3 nucleotides: TGTGCCAGCAGCCGGGAGGGGAACACTGAAGCTTTCTTT. This rearrangement joins TRBV5-8 to TRBJ1-1; D ambiguous. Trimming left V 4 bases short and J 1 base short, with 8 bases between. Germline loops: CDR1 SGHTS, CDR2 YDEGEE. This CDR3 comprises 13 residues.

This clonotype was observed at least ten times. The chain couples TRBV6-5 to TRBJ2-5; D is ambiguous. The CDR3 has 13 amino acids. CDR1 is MNHEY, CDR2 SVGAGI, per germline. Trimming shortened V by 2 bases and J by 2 bases, and 6 bases separated the two germline ends. CDR3 bases: TGTGCCAGCAGTTACACTACGCAAGAGACCCAGTACTTC. Amino acids: CASSYTTQETQYF.

Ten or more counts support this clonotype. This sequence joins TRBV5-6 and TRBJ2-7; D call uncertain. V was trimmed by 2 bases and J by 0 bases, leaving 9 bases between them. The CDR3 length is 14 residues. The germline CDR1 and CDR2 sequences are SGHDT and YYEEEE. The CDR3 coding sequence is TGTGCCAGCAGCTTCGGACGGAACTCCTACGAGCAGTACTTC. Translating it yields CASSFGRNSYEQYF.